Listed below are T cell receptor beta chains from one sample, sequenced in a study of cytomegalovirus exposure and HLA in healthy donors. Libraries were prepared by immunoSEQ multiplex PCR; TCRdb keeps only in-frame clonotypes and omits some of them. The data show about 130,000 clones, about 81% seen once. Sequenced input: PBMCs. The receptors were sampled from a woman aged 40 to 50 in good health and CMV-seropositive. CDR3s include the opening cysteine and the closing phenylalanine or tryptophan. Rows may omit the clone size; those that give it use once, few, many or a size class.

clone_size v_call cdr3_aa
once TRBV29-1 CSVEGWGVSYEQYF
- TRBV30 CAWSPGQGAGQPQHF
- TRBV4-2 CASSQGQGGNQPQHF
- TRBV7-9 CASSLRGNQPQHF
once TRBV27 CASSRTYPEKLFF
- TRBV9 CASSIGQGLNSPLHF
- TRBV7-3 CASSLIGSTGGGTDTQYF
- TRBV15 CATSRHPLAGEKNEQFF
- TRBV28 CASSLGTGFNQPQHF
- TRBV6-5 CASSYTRGQGADTQYF
- TRBV28 CASMAPYQETQYF
- TRBV28 CASSPEGTRPQHF
- TRBV4-3 CASSQVGTGIEQFF
many TRBV2 CASNTRGGSNQPQHF
- TRBV10-1 CASNRRAGELFF
- TRBV27 CASSLTGDSYGYTF
few TRBV18 CASSLDRDYGYTF
once TRBV7-9 CASSPTPGTSRMDTQYF
- TRBV28 CASSSWGTGDYEQYF
- TRBV5-1 CASSEDSSYEQYF
- TRBV7-2 CASTPLRAYLGYGYTF
few TRBV30 CAWSFLRDGYTF
- TRBV5-4 CASSFPGLAGGGGDTQYF
- TRBV9 CASSVTPGQGNTEAFF
- TRBV19 CASRKDRGQGFGTEAFF
- TRBV5-1 CASSQNSGRAGYEQYF
- TRBV6-5 CASRQGNYGYTF
- TRBV5-1 CASRGGANYEQYF
- TRBV5-1 CASSPLASNTDTQYF
- TRBV28 CASTKPGETQYF
- TRBV9 CASSVASGGPYEQYF
- TRBV4-1 CASSQASGLAGCEQYF
once TRBV5-6 CASSLAGRESNEQFF
- TRBV6-1 CASGLSYYEQYF
- TRBV7-8 CASSLDRPSYEQYF
- TRBV9 CASSGRTGKNTGELFF
- TRBV7-9 CASSPGLAGETQYF
- TRBV27 CASSNRRTVEQFF
- TRBV5-1 CASSLASIAADEQYF
- TRBV5-5 CASTPAGYEQYF
- TRBV19 CASRQGATNEQFF
once TRBV27 CASSYGTGGFYGYTF
- TRBV27 CASRDRVAQYF
- TRBV10-3 CAISDGSQTGNQPQHF
- TRBV2 CASSEQGPTMNTEAFF
- TRBV2 CANAGGAQSNTQYF
- TRBV9 CASSVDSAGGGNIQYF
once TRBV6-4 CASSVEERDTQYF
- TRBV6-5 CASSYGPGDCEQFF
- TRBV11-1 CASSFGGSGTDTQYF
once TRBV6-1 CASSENPLLGASPLHF
- TRBV5-1 CASSLGGTSAYEQYF
- TRBV30 CAWSTERGTWWNEQFF
- TRBV11-3 CASSPDGVETQYF
- TRBV10-3 CAISAGTSGRGVYEQYF
- TRBV5-5 CASSLEPGTGSSPLHF
- TRBV28 CASSRGETQYF
- TRBV4-2 CASSQDRTSGSYEQYF
- TRBV5-1 CASSEDLNTEAFF
- TRBV2 CASSATDSEFYNSPLHF